The next 26 T cell receptor beta chains were all read from a single sample in a study of CD8+CD57+ T cells in acquired aplastic anemia (dated by TCRdb to 2016 to 2018). The listed sequencing device is Illumina HiSeq 2000. TCR beta VDJ combination and CDR3 sequence profiling used genomic DNA as the template. TCRdb reprocessing: public reads trimmed at Q25 with fastp, clones called with MiXCR, in-frame beta chains kept. Every entry covers one CDR3 protein and lists the most common genes and DNA from its rows. This sample is represented by around 230,000 distinct CDR3 sequences; over 55% of them were singletons. The biggest ten clones account for about 29% of the sample. Sequencing was done on a sample of sorted CD4+, CD8+, or CD8+CD57+ T cells (not recorded which) from PBMCs. The receptors stem from a human donor in good health.

This clonotype has at least ten counts. The V call is TRBV19, the J call TRBJ2-7; possibly TRBD1 for D (6 bases). CDR3 length: 12 residues. Germline CDR1 reads LNHDA; CDR2 reads SQIVND (reference sequence). Trimming removed 10 bases at V and 7 bases at J, with 17 bases between. CDR3 sequence reads: CATSDSYWEQYF. The CDR3 DNA follows: TGTGCCACCTCGGACAGCTACTGGGAGCAGTACTTC.

This clonotype was observed at least ten times. The chain recombines TRBV5-6 with TRBJ2-7; 7 positions agree with TRBD2. The V gene end was trimmed by 4 bases and the J gene end by 7 bases; junction bases not matched to a gene: 14. Germline CDR1 reads SGHDT; CDR2 reads YYEEEE. The CDR3 totals 15 residues. In nucleotides, the CDR3 is TGTGCCAGCAGCGGGGGGGGGTACTCCCTCTCTGAGCAGTACTTC. Amino acids: CASSGGGYSLSEQYF.

This clonotype was seen repeatedly, ten times or more. This chain uses TRBV6-6 with TRBJ1-1, with D unresolved. The CDR3 is made up of 13 amino acids. Germline CDR1 MNHNY, CDR2 SVGAGI (reference sequence). Deletions cut 7 bases from V and 7 bases from J, with 16 bases between. The CDR3 here is CASNTDIRDEAFF. The DNA of the CDR3 is TGTGCCAGCAACACTGACATTAGAGATGAAGCTTTCTTT.

J is TRBJ1-6 and V is TRBV19; D ambiguous. This CDR3 comprises 15 residues. Trimming removed 5 bases at V and 3 bases at J, with 11 bases between. Germline-derived CDR1 and CDR2 are LNHDA and SQIVND (reference sequence). CDR3 protein: CASSLSGIYNSPLHF. The CDR3 nucleotides read TGTGCCAGTAGTTTGTCAGGTATCTATAATTCACCCCTCCACTTT.

V is TRBV10-3 and J is TRBJ2-7, with 7 bases identical to TRBD1. Losses at the gene ends were 6 bases for V and 3 bases for J; bases not matched to a gene: 5. The CDR3 loop spans 13 amino acids. CDR1 is ENHRY, CDR2 SYGVKD, per germline. The CDR3 region has the DNA TGTGCCATCAGAGACGGGACAGACTACGAGCAGTACTTC. It encodes CAIRDGTDYEQYF.

This clonotype was seen at least ten times. V and J are TRBV2 and TRBJ2-7; D gene ambiguous. Trimming cost V 0 bases and J 2 bases, with 14 bases left between them. From germline, CDR1 is SNHLY and CDR2 FYNNEI. CDR3 length: 16 residues. The CDR3 region has the DNA TGTGCCAGCAGTGAAGCTCGGCTCTCGTCAACCTACGAGCAGTACTTC. It codes for CASSEARLSSTYEQYF.

The chain combines TRBV14 with TRBJ1-1; no firm D call. The germline V and J ends were trimmed by 6 bases and 11 bases, with 16 bases remaining between them. The CDR3 totals 12 residues. The germline V gene encodes CDR1 SGHDN and CDR2 FVKESK. CDR3 sequence reads: CASSRDGRVAFF. In nucleotides, the CDR3 is TGTGCCAGCAGTAGAGACGGGCGGGTGGCTTTCTTT.

CDR3 region: CASSFGGPAGAGAYEQYF. The CDR3 coding sequence is TGTGCCAGCAGCTTCGGGGGCCCTGCAGGGGCTGGGGCCTACGAGCAGTACTTC. This sequence joins TRBV7-6 and TRBJ2-7; D tentatively fits TRBD1 or TRBD2 (6 bases each). Germline V gene lookup returns CDR1 SGHVS and CDR2 FNYEAQ. The CDR3 has 18 residues. The V end was cut by 3 bases, the J end by 2 bases, with 23 bases between.

The J gene is TRBJ2-3, the V gene TRBV7-2; 10 nucleotides align to TRBD2. The germline gives CDR1 SGHTA, CDR2 FQGNSA. V was clipped by 3 bases and J by 11 bases; unmatched bases: 11. CDR3 length: 15 residues. The CDR3 here is CASSLAAGGYNEQYF. The DNA for the CDR3 is TGTGCCAGCAGCTTGGCAGCGGGGGGGTACAATGAGCAGTATTTT.

Concerning this clonotype: Its ends do not fully match the called genes, so a read error is possible. The chain employs TRBV2 and TRBJ2-7; 10 bases match TRBD2. The length of the CDR3 is 15 residues. The germline gives CDR1 SNHLY, CDR2 FYNNEI. CDR3 sequence: CTSNPSGGVSYEQYF. As DNA, the CDR3 is TGTACCAGCAACCCAAGCGGGGGGGTATCCTACGAGCAGTACTTC.

The chain is built from TRBV20-1 and TRBJ1-2; 11 nucleotides match TRBD1. With V trimmed by 5 bases and J by 6 bases, 2 bases remained unmatched. Per germline, CDR1 DFQATT and CDR2 SNEGSKA (reference sequence). The CDR3 totals 12 residues. CDR3 protein: CSAGTGGDGYTF. In DNA form, the CDR3 reads TGCAGTGCTGGGACAGGGGGTGATGGCTACACCTTC.

CDR3 region: CASSLSNNETQYF. In nucleotides, the CDR3 is TGTGCCAGCAGCCTTTCAAACAATGAGACCCAGTACTTC. The chain couples TRBV7-6 to TRBJ2-5; D is ambiguous. Per the germline V gene, CDR1 is SGHVS and CDR2 is FNYEAQ. This CDR3 has 13 residues. V lost 5 bases, J lost 5 bases, and 12 bases lay in between.

J is TRBJ2-7 and V is TRBV6-6, with 11 nucleotides matching TRBD2. The CDR3 consists of 18 residues. V trimming: 0 bases; J trimming: 2 bases; junction bases outside the gene matches: 9. The V gene's germline CDR1 is MNHNY and CDR2 SVGAGI (reference sequence). The CDR3 DNA follows: TGTGCCAGCAGTTACTCGATCTTCGGGACTAGCGGCCCCTACGAGCAGTACTTC. It is translated as CASSYSIFGTSGPYEQYF.

J is TRBJ2-1 and V is TRBV9, with D tentatively TRBD2 (6 bases). The CDR3 is 16 residues long. The germline V and J ends were trimmed by 4 bases and 3 bases, with 17 bases remaining between them. Germline values: CDR1 SGDLS, CDR2 YYNGEE. CDR3 in amino acids: CASSPTRVAVYNEQFF. CDR3 coding DNA: TGTGCCAGCAGCCCGACAAGGGTAGCGGTCTACAATGAGCAGTTCTTC.

This clonotype was counted a few times. This chain uses TRBV28 with TRBJ1-6; perhaps TRBD1 as D (6 bases). V shed 7 bases and J shed 0 bases, with 13 bases lying between them. This CDR3 is built from 16 residues. The V gene's germline CDR1 is MDHEN and CDR2 SYDVKM. CDR3 amino acids: CASTLDRSSYNSPLHF. In nucleotides, the CDR3 is TGTGCCAGCACCCTCGACAGGAGCTCCTATAATTCACCCCTCCACTTT.

The CDR3 sequence is CASSFGQPEAFF. For the CDR3, the DNA is TGTGCCAGCAGCTTTGGACAGCCCGAAGCTTTCTTT. The chain couples TRBV7-9 to TRBJ1-1, with D perhaps TRBD1 (6 bases). V lost 3 bases, J lost 8 bases, and 10 bases lay in between. This CDR3 spans 12 amino acids. CDR1 and CDR2 from the germline V gene are SEHNR and FQNEAQ (reference sequence). Combining the CDR3 with reference TRBV7-9 and TRBJ1-1 gives the whole variable domain DTGVSQNPRHKITKRGQNVTFRCDPISEHNRLYWYRQTLGQGPEFLTYFQNEAQLEKSRLLSDRFSAERPKGSFSTLEIQRTEQGDSAMYLCASSFGQPEAFFGQGTRLTVV.

The V and J genes are TRBV20-1 and TRBJ2-1; 11 nucleotides align to TRBD2. V lost 6 bases and J lost 4; bases outside the gene matches: 8. From germline, CDR1 is DFQATT and CDR2 SNEGSKA (reference sequence). CDR3 length: 15 residues. CDR3: CSANSGGAGYNEQFF. CDR3 bases: TGCAGTGCAAATAGCGGGGGGGCGGGTTACAATGAGCAGTTCTTC.

This clonotype was seen at least ten times. V gene TRBV6-6 combines with J gene TRBJ1-1; TRBD1 might be the D (5 bases). Trimming removed 2 bases at V and 4 bases at J, with 26 bases between. The CDR3 is 19 amino acids. Germline CDR1 is MNHNY and CDR2 is SVGAGI (reference sequence). The CDR3 nucleotides are TGTGCCAGCAGTTACCACGACTTATTAGGGACGGTCGGTCGCACTGAAGCTTTCTTT. Amino acids: CASSYHDLLGTVGRTEAFF.

This clonotype was detected many times. The chain joins TRBV10-2 to TRBJ2-1, with TRBD2 identical over 12 bases. The CDR3 is 13 amino acids. J gave up 7 bases and V 9 bases, and 4 bases lay outside the gene matches. Germline V gives CDR1 WSHSY, CDR2 SAAADI. The CDR3 bases are TGCGCCAGTAATCTAGCGGGAGGGAATGAGCAGTTCTTC. Translating it yields CASNLAGGNEQFF.

Of note for this clonotype: An end of the junction does not agree with germline; a read error may underlie this. The V and J genes are TRBV9 and TRBJ1-2; possible D gene TRBD1, 5 bases. CDR3 length: 15 residues. Looked up from germline, CDR1 is SGDLS and CDR2 is YYNGEE. As DNA, the CDR3 is TGTGCCAGTAGCGGGACGGCCGGATCTAGCTATGGCTACACCTTC. Translated: CASSGTAGSSYGYTF.

The J gene is TRBJ2-5, the V gene TRBV15; 8 positions match TRBD2. CDR1 LNHNV and CDR2 YYDKDF come from the germline V gene (reference sequence). Trimming at V came to 0 bases and at J to 5 bases, leaving 8 bases not matched to a gene. The CDR3 length is 16 residues. CDR3 coding DNA: TGTGCCACCAGCAGAGATCTCGGGGGGGGAGCGGAGACCCAGTACTTC. Translated: CATSRDLGGGAETQYF. Based on the CDR3 plus reference TRBV15 and TRBJ2-5, the full variable domain is DAMVIQNPRYQVTQFGKPVTLSCSQTLNHNVMYWYQQKSSQAPKLLFHYYDKDFNNEADTPDNFQSRRPNTSFCFLDIRSPGLGDTAMYLCATSRDLGGGAETQYFGPGTRLLVL.

The rearrangement uses TRBV19 and TRBJ2-7, with D tentatively TRBD1 or TRBD2 (6 bases each). Trimming shortened V by 1 base and J by 4 bases, and 11 bases separated the two germline ends. The CDR3 loop spans 14 amino acids. The germline V gene has CDR1 LNHDA and CDR2 SQIVND (reference sequence). The CDR3 bases are TGTGCCAGTAGTATAGGGGGGGCGAAATACGAGCAGTACTTC. It encodes CASSIGGAKYEQYF.

This clonotype was seen just once. The CDR3 region is CAIKGSTYEQYF. CDR3 in DNA: TGTGCCATCAAAGGGTCTACGTACGAGCAGTACTTC. The J gene is TRBJ2-7, the V gene TRBV10-3; D is ambiguous. Trimming removed 7 bases at V and 4 bases at J, with 11 bases between. Per the germline V gene, CDR1 is ENHRY and CDR2 is SYGVKD. This CDR3 is built from 12 residues.

In its sample, this clonotype was seen many times. The genes are TRBV7-2 and TRBJ2-7; TRBD1 matches at 10 bases. CDR3 size: 16 residues. V gave up 5 bases and J gave up 4 bases; unmatched junction bases: 11. The V gene's germline CDR1 is SGHTA and CDR2 FQGNSA. The DNA for the CDR3 is TGTGCCAGCAGCCATCCTCCGGGACAGGGGTCGTACGAGCAGTACTTC. This translates into CASSHPPGQGSYEQYF. The whole variable domain, remainder taken from reference TRBV7-2 and TRBJ2-7, is GAGVSQSPSNKVTEKGKDVELRCDPISGHTALYWYRQSLGQGLEFLIYFQGNSAPDKSGLPSDRFSAERTGGSVSTLTIQRTQQEDSAVYLCASSHPPGQGSYEQYFGPGTRLTVT.

Ten or more counts support this clonotype. The V call is TRBV27, the J call TRBJ2-1; D is unclear. CDR1 is MNHEY, CDR2 SMNVEV, per germline (reference sequence). V was clipped by 3 bases and J by 4 bases, with 4 bases between them. The CDR3 is made up of 12 amino acids. DNA for the CDR3: TGTGCCAGCAGTTTGTCATACAATGAGCAGTTCTTC. It is translated as CASSLSYNEQFF.

The rearrangement links TRBV20-1 to TRBJ1-1; D is unclear. This CDR3 comprises 11 residues. Germline V lookup: CDR1 DFQATT, CDR2 SNEGSKA (reference sequence). Trimming stripped 3 bases from V and 8 bases from J, with 10 bases between. The CDR3 coding sequence is TGCAGTGCTAGTTTAGGGAAAGAAGCTTTCTTT. This encodes CSASLGKEAFF.